The T cell receptor beta chain under discussion was sequenced for a study of tissue T cells after allogeneic stem cell transplantation. Broader study findings: Some tissue clones might be persisting host cells; their alloreactivity or antigen specificity was not determined. Sampling depth was limited, and the cohort was small and clinically varied. Within patients, tissue anatomy strongly shaped TCR repertoire composition.

This CDR3 spans 14 amino acids. Germline V gene data show CDR1 as SGHLS and CDR2 as HYDKME. J gave up 5 bases and V 3 bases, and 3 bases lay outside the gene matches. Time point indicated: mouse harvest day 14 after allogeneic transplant. Tail vein injection delivered 10^7 T-cell-depleted bone marrow cells and 10^6 splenic CD5+ T cells. Tissues came from B6→BALB/c major-mismatch GVHD mice at day 7 or 14. Note on this clone: Antigen unknown. Gene names refer to mouse genes. The CDR3 end is not reached by the read, which stops 1 residue before it; the germline J gene fills it in.

Clones were read by immunoSEQ multiplex PCR, and TCRdb kept only the in-frame ones, dropping some. The table records over a thousand clones, roughly 47% of them present only once. The chain employs TRBV12-2 and TRBJ1-4, with 9 bases that match TRBD1. Sequencing was performed on spleen. The TCR was taken from a female BALB/c mouse given C57BL/6 T cells with graft-versus-host disease after an allogeneic hematopoietic cell transplant. The CDR3 loop is CASSAGQGNERLFF. Partial CDR3 DNA: TGTGCCAGCTCTGCCGGACAGGGGAACGAAAGATTATTT.